What follows is one T cell receptor (beta chain) and its context. Its antigen is currently unknown. The sample originates from a study of spatial heterogeneity in lung cancer. The overall study: Alpha-chain sequences were detected in numbers that were consistently lower than beta-chain sequences. Study-level findings and limits: Relative to follow-up, resection was when ubiquitous expanded tumor TCRs appeared more in blood.

The ends were cut back, 2 bases at V and 4 bases at J, with 13 bases in the middle. The CDR3 covers 15 residues. The germline V gene has CDR1 SGHRS and CDR2 YFSETQ. Time point of the sample: sample taken at primary tumor resection. Whole RNA obtained from tumor, nontumor lung or frozen PBMC underwent sequencing without sorting. The donors comprised about 70 untreated early-stage non-small cell lung cancer patients. TCRdb re-called the 5' RACE reads through MiXCR, storing one row per CDR3 protein. The sample includes around 89,000 distinct CDR3 sequences, about 12% of them seen just once. The TCR was taken from a male donor with early-stage non-small cell lung cancer. The chain couples TRBV5-1 to TRBJ1-5, with no clear D. The sample here was PBMCs, taken at surgery. CDR3 nucleotides: TGCGCCAGCAGCTTAGGCCCTACAGCTAATCAGCCCCAGCATTTT. The encoded protein is CASSLGPTANQPQHF.